This paragraph covers one T cell receptor beta chain sequence. Tens of thousands of genome equivalents of blood DNA were amplified for TRB. The germline V gene has CDR1 MNHNY and CDR2 SVGAGI (reference sequence). This CDR3 comprises 17 residues. One tube held mixed TRB-A and TRB-B primer pools for touch-down PCR. With the multiplex PCR reads reprocessed, TCRdb shows one record per CDR3 protein and no DNA. This sample lists 3,500 to 4,500 distinct CDR3 sequences; its ten largest clones have 67%. The entry originates in a study of T cell clusters in autoimmune cytopenias. Study details: Per sample, median TRB depth was roughly 50,000 reads, yielding a median roughly 2,200 distinct clonotypes.

These data were also filed under a second study, of T cell repertoires in aging, cancer and after chemotherapy. That work adds: Paired samples before and after chemotherapy came from chronic lymphocytic leukemia patients on fludarabine- or bendamustine-based regimens. Healthy donors lost TCR diversity with age mainly through richness, cancer patients through richness and evenness. The repertoire data cannot show anything about immunological memory following chemotherapy.

The source of this sequence is a human donor with an autoimmune cytopenia or autoimmune hepatitis (not recorded which). The sample was peripheral blood. The gene calls are TRBV6-6 and TRBJ2-5. CDR3 sequence: CASSYSTSTVRIETQYF.